The 32 T cell receptor beta chains below were found in one sample sequenced in a study of T cells in Graves' hyperthyroidism and ophthalmopathy. Amplified regions were TCR beta CDR3 sequences from RNA transcripts. The HTBI primer set was used in a first-round RT-PCR of the TCR CDR3. TCRdb reanalysed the multiplex PCR reads using MiXCR and keeps one entry per CDR3 protein. The data show a few hundred thousand distinct CDR3 sequences, over 12% seen once. Sequenced material: blood. These receptors came from a woman aged 55-75 years with Graves' ophthalmopathy.

About this clonotype: This may be a read error, as it is one base from a much larger clone. CDR3 coding DNA: TGTGCCAGCCTCTGGAGGGATAATCAGCCCCAGCATTTT. It yields the protein CASLWRDNQPQHF. The chain combines TRBV2 with TRBJ1-5; D unresolved. The CDR3 sequence is 13 residues long. Germline loops: CDR1 SNHLY, CDR2 FYNNEI. Trimming shortened V by 8 bases and J by 4 bases, and 12 bases separated the two germline ends.

CDR3 region: CASSQDRQRRNEQFF. Written as DNA, the CDR3 is TGCGCCAGCAGCCAAGATAGGCAGAGGAGGAATGAGCAGTTCTTC. This chain connects TRBV4-1 to TRBJ2-1; D is perhaps TRBD2 (5 bases). CDR3 length: 15 amino acids. Germline V lookup: CDR1 MGHRA, CDR2 YSYEKL. V shed 0 bases and J shed 7 bases, with 13 bases lying between them.

There are many counts of this clonotype. This chain links TRBV29-1 with TRBJ2-3, with TRBD2 matching over 7 bases. The CDR3 consists of 13 residues. Germline CDR1 SQVTM, CDR2 ANQGSEA. With 4 bases clipped from V and 3 bases from J, the junction kept 4 bases outside the gene matches. The CDR3 bases are TGCAGCGTTGTGGTAGCGGGTACAGATACGCAGTATTTT. The encoded protein is CSVVVAGTDTQYF.

This clonotype came up many times. The chain has TRBV28 and TRBJ1-2, with 8 positions matching TRBD1. After removal of 4 bases from V and 8 bases from J, the junction contained 12 bases not matched to a gene. Germline V gene data show CDR1 as MDHEN and CDR2 as SYDVKM. This CDR3 has 15 amino acids. The CDR3, as DNA: TGTGCCAGCAGTTCTCAAATGACAGGGGTCGGCGGCTACACCTTC. This encodes CASSSQMTGVGGYTF.

The sample holds many counts of this clonotype. V gene TRBV12-3 or TRBV12-4 combines with J gene TRBJ1-1, with D perhaps matching TRBD1 (5 bases). The CDR3 contains 14 residues. V shed 3 bases and J shed 0 bases, with 8 bases lying between them. The CDR3 sequence: CASSLGDLNTEAFF. CDR3 nucleotides: TGTGCCAGCAGTTTGGGGGATCTGAACACTGAAGCTTTCTTT.

In this sample, this clonotype turned up many times. V gene TRBV18 combines with J gene TRBJ1-5; 8 bases fit TRBD1. V lost 6 bases and J lost 4; bases outside the gene matches: 2. The CDR3 is 13 amino acids. Germline V gene data show CDR1 as KGHSH and CDR2 as LQKENI. This CDR3 is CASSTGDNQPQHF. Written as DNA, the CDR3 is TGTGCCAGCTCGACAGGGGATAATCAGCCCCAGCATTTT. The entire variable domain, with the rest obtained from reference TRBV18 and TRBJ1-5, is as follows: NAGVMQNPRHLVRRRGQEARLRCSPMKGHSHVYWYRQLPEEGLKFMVYLQKENIIDESGMPKERFSAEFPKEGPSILRIQQVVRGDSAAYFCASSTGDNQPQHFGDGTRLSIL.

This clonotype has just a few counts. The J gene is TRBJ1-6, the V gene TRBV3-1; 7 bases align to TRBD1. The trim removed 2 bases at V and 9 bases at J, leaving 4 bases unmatched. Germline V CDR1 and CDR2: LGHDT, YNNKEL (reference sequence). The CDR3 is 14 residues long. Here the CDR3 reads CASSQLPGGSPLHF. The CDR3 bases are TGTGCCAGCAGCCAATTACCAGGGGGTTCACCCCTCCACTTT.

This chain joins TRBV9 and TRBJ2-5; TRBD2 agrees at 7 bases. The CDR3 has 15 residues. The junction had 9 bases not matched to a gene; V was cut back by 2 bases and J by 5 bases. The germline CDR1 and CDR2 sequences are SGDLS and YYNGEE. The CDR3 nucleotides read TGTGCCAGCAGCGTCGGGACTACCTCTGGGGAGACCCAGTACTTC. This codes for CASSVGTTSGETQYF.

CDR3 nucleotide sequence: TGTGCCAGCAGCTTCGTAGTCGTTACGCAGTATTTT. Protein: CASSFVVVTQYF. The chain carries TRBV7-2 and TRBJ2-3; D is uncertain. V lost 3 bases, J lost 8 bases, and 9 bases lay in between. This CDR3 comprises 12 residues. From germline, CDR1 is SGHTA and CDR2 FQGNSA.

This clonotype was detected a few times. Sequence at one end of the junction differs from germline and may be a read error. This chain joins TRBV18 and TRBJ2-1; 10 bases line up with TRBD2. The CDR3 loop spans 17 amino acids. Germline CDR1 KGHSH, CDR2 LQKENI. The chain's CDR3 is CASSPRYTSGTVNGQFF. CDR3 nucleotide sequence: TGTGCCAGCTCACCACGTTACACTAGCGGGACGGTGAATGGGCAGTTCTTC.

J is TRBJ1-3 and V is TRBV6-6; no definite D call. The germline CDR1 and CDR2 sequences are MNHNY and SVGAGI (reference sequence). The CDR3 has 16 residues. The V end was cut by 2 bases, the J end by 0 bases, with 11 bases between. The CDR3 bases are TGTGCCAGCAGTTACAGGGAGGCTCTCTCTGGAAACACCATATATTTT. It encodes CASSYREALSGNTIYF.

The CDR3 DNA is TGTGCCAGCAGGACGGGCCGACCGAACACCGGGGAGCTGTTTTTT. Protein sequence: CASRTGRPNTGELFF. The V gene is TRBV2, the J gene TRBJ2-2; the D is unclear. The CDR3 covers 15 residues. Germline V CDR1 and CDR2: SNHLY, FYNNEI. Trimming removed 6 bases at V and 0 bases at J, with 11 bases between. Full variable domain (rest looked up from reference TRBV2 and TRBJ2-2): EPEVTQTPSHQVTQMGQEVILRCVPISNHLYFYWYRQILGQKVEFLVSFYNNEISEKSEIFDDQFSVERPDGSNFTLKIRSTKLEDSAMYFCASRTGRPNTGELFFGEGSRLTVL.

CDR3 sequence: CASSAPAGPSTDTQYF. DNA of the CDR3: TGTGCCAGCAGCGCTCCAGCGGGTCCTAGCACAGATACGCAGTATTTT. V gene TRBV28 combines with J gene TRBJ2-3, with D perhaps matching TRBD2 (6 bases). The germline V gene has CDR1 MDHEN and CDR2 SYDVKM. Trimming took off 6 bases at V and 0 bases at J, with 16 bases between the two ends. This CDR3 has 16 residues.

CDR3 amino acids: CASTTGASGNQPQHF. The DNA for the CDR3 is TGTGCCAGCACCACAGGGGCTAGCGGGAATCAGCCCCAGCATTTT. The V gene is TRBV6-1, the J gene TRBJ1-5; 7 bases match TRBD1. CDR3 size: 15 residues. V lost 7 bases and J lost 4; bases outside the gene matches: 10. CDR1 and CDR2 (germline): MNHNS, SASEGT.

This clonotype showed up just a few times. This sequence joins TRBV11-2 and TRBJ1-2, with D unresolved. Trimming removed 8 bases at V and 3 bases at J, with 19 bases between. The CDR3 runs 15 residues. Looked up from germline, CDR1 is SGHAT and CDR2 is FQNNGV. The CDR3 loop is CASSSLRQRDYGYTF. The DNA of the CDR3 is TGTGCCAGCTCATCACTGAGGCAAAGGGACTATGGCTACACCTTC.

This clonotype was observed at least ten times. This chain uses TRBV7-9 with TRBJ2-2; D is perhaps TRBD1 (6 bases). Per the germline V gene, CDR1 is SEHNR and CDR2 is FQNEAQ (reference sequence). The CDR3 is made up of 14 amino acids. The ends were cut back, 5 bases at V and 4 bases at J, with 11 bases in the middle. CDR3 sequence (DNA): TGTGCCAGCAGCCTGGCAGGGGTCACCGGGGAGCTGTTTTTT. Translated, it gives CASSLAGVTGELFF.

Many counts were recorded for this clonotype. This sequence joins TRBV6-1 and TRBJ2-7; no reliable D call. Germline CDR1 MNHNS, CDR2 SASEGT. V was shortened by 6 bases and J by 0 bases, with 12 bases between the two germline ends. CDR3 length: 14 residues. The CDR3 spells CASRPAGSSYEQYF. As DNA, the CDR3 is TGTGCCAGCAGGCCCGCCGGTAGCTCCTACGAGCAGTACTTC.

This clonotype was seen a few times. The genes are TRBV28 and TRBJ2-5, with D maybe TRBD1 (6 bases). This CDR3 has 13 amino acids. V shed 8 bases and J shed 3 bases, with 13 bases lying between them. The germline gives CDR1 MDHEN, CDR2 SYDVKM. CDR3 DNA: TGTGCCAGCTCTGGGACACCCGAAGAGACCCAGTACTTC. Protein product: CASSGTPEETQYF.

The chain combines TRBV7-8 with TRBJ2-2, with D possibly being TRBD2 (7 bases). This CDR3 contains 15 residues. Looked up from germline, CDR1 is SGHVS and CDR2 is FQNEAQ. The germline V and J ends were trimmed by 3 bases and 7 bases, with 15 bases remaining between them. CDR3: CASSFYGGQSGELFF. CDR3 sequence (DNA): TGTGCCAGCAGCTTTTACGGGGGGCAGAGCGGGGAGCTGTTTTTT.

This clonotype was found many times. The rearrangement links TRBV3-1 to TRBJ2-5; TRBD2 agrees at 11 bases. Germline V CDR1 and CDR2: LGHDT, YNNKEL (reference sequence). V shed 5 bases, J shed 2 bases, and the junction held 4 bases outside the gene matches. CDR3 length: 15 amino acids. CDR3: CASSKRLAGQETQYF. In DNA form, the CDR3 reads TGTGCCAGCAGCAAAAGACTAGCGGGGCAAGAGACCCAGTACTTC.

This clonotype appeared many times. The chain has TRBV28 and TRBJ1-2; D is unresolved. This CDR3 region has 13 residues. Germline CDR1 and CDR2: MDHEN and SYDVKM. V was pared by 10 bases and J by 2 bases, with 14 bases between. The CDR3 loop reads CATLGGGNYGYTF. The CDR3 coding sequence is TGTGCCACCCTCGGTGGCGGAAACTATGGCTACACCTTC.

In this sample, this clonotype turned up many times. The chain has TRBV20-1 and TRBJ2-1, with 10 positions matching TRBD2. The germline gives CDR1 DFQATT, CDR2 SNEGSKA (reference sequence). There are 14 residues in the CDR3. V shed 6 bases and J 2 bases; nucleotides not matched to a gene: 4. The CDR3 bases are TGCAGTGCCCAAGGGACTAGCGCCTACAATGAGCAGTTCTTC. This gives the protein CSAQGTSAYNEQFF.

This clonotype was seen a few times. The rearrangement links TRBV20-1 to TRBJ1-6; 8 nucleotides line up with TRBD1. The germline V gene has CDR1 DFQATT and CDR2 SNEGSKA (reference sequence). This CDR3 comprises 17 residues. V was clipped by 0 bases and J by 7 bases; unmatched bases: 11. This CDR3 is CSARDRLGQGENSPLHF. CDR3 coding DNA: TGCAGTGCTAGAGATCGCCTCGGACAGGGTGAAAATTCACCCCTCCACTTT.

This clonotype came up many times. The chain combines TRBV3-1 with TRBJ1-4, with D perhaps matching TRBD1 (5 bases). This CDR3 is built from 14 residues. V shed 3 bases and J shed 7 bases, with 12 bases lying between them. Germline CDR1 reads LGHDT; CDR2 reads YNNKEL (reference sequence). The CDR3 DNA is TGTGCCAGCAGCCAGCGGGGCGGGTTTGAAAAACTGTTTTTT. Protein sequence: CASSQRGGFEKLFF.

Ten or more counts support this clonotype. The chain is built from TRBV28 and TRBJ2-5; 7 bases align to TRBD1. Germline V gene lookup returns CDR1 MDHEN and CDR2 SYDVKM. This CDR3 region has 14 residues. V lost 7 bases to trimming and J lost 0 bases; unmatched junction nucleotides: 5. CDR3 sequence: CASKLGQNQETQYF. CDR3 nucleotide sequence: TGTGCCAGCAAACTGGGACAGAACCAAGAGACCCAGTACTTC.

The J gene is TRBJ2-1, the V gene TRBV15, with a weak D call TRBD2 (6 bases). With 1 base removed from V and 10 bases from J, the gap between germline ends came to 8 bases. The CDR3 has 12 residues. From germline, CDR1 is LNHNV and CDR2 YYDKDF (reference sequence). CDR3 sequence reads: CATSRVAGEQFF. CDR3 sequence (DNA): TGTGCCACCAGCAGAGTTGCGGGGGAGCAGTTCTTC.

This clonotype was seen ten or more times. The J gene is TRBJ2-1, the V gene TRBV2; 10 bases match TRBD2. The length of the CDR3 is 17 residues. Trimming removed 4 bases from V and 1 base from J; junction bases left unmatched: 7. Germline CDR1 reads SNHLY; CDR2 reads FYNNEI. DNA for the CDR3: TGTGCCAGCAGTGCCCATGTAGCGGGAGGTTCCTACAATGAGCAGTTCTTC. Residues: CASSAHVAGGSYNEQFF.

V is TRBV6-5 and J is TRBJ2-7, with 8 bases that match TRBD2. Trimming cost V 0 bases and J 3 bases; bases outside gene matches: 4. CDR1 MNHEY and CDR2 SVGAGI come from the germline V gene. This CDR3 has 15 amino acids. The CDR3 region is CASSYSGGRFYEQYF. The CDR3 DNA reads as TGTGCCAGCAGTTACTCGGGCGGGAGGTTCTACGAGCAGTACTTC.

This clonotype was seen many times. The chain combines TRBV3-1 with TRBJ1-6; D remains unclear. V was clipped by 4 bases and J by 4 bases, with 8 bases between them. This CDR3 has 14 amino acids. CDR1 is LGHDT and CDR2 is YNNKEL in the germline V gene (reference sequence). The CDR3 region has the DNA TGTGCCAGCAGCCCGAAGGGTTATAATTCACCCCTCCACTTT. It yields the protein CASSPKGYNSPLHF.

This clonotype was seen at least ten times. V usage is TRBV28 and J usage is TRBJ2-7; TRBD2 matches at 10 bases. The V and J ends lost 5 bases and 5 bases, in that order; junction bases with no gene match: 9. Per germline, CDR1 MDHEN and CDR2 SYDVKM. The CDR3 is made up of 15 amino acids. Here the CDR3 reads CASSPLLAGVDEQYF. Here the CDR3 DNA reads TGTGCCAGCAGTCCCCTTCTAGCGGGAGTCGACGAGCAGTACTTC.

DNA for the CDR3: TGTGCCAGTAGACCCCCCGGGGCGTCCTACGAGCAGTACTTC. Its protein is CASRPPGASYEQYF. The rearrangement joins TRBV19 to TRBJ2-7, with D perhaps being TRBD1 or TRBD2 (5 bases each). V lost 6 bases and J lost 1, with 13 bases in between. There are 14 residues in the CDR3. Germline V gives CDR1 LNHDA, CDR2 SQIVND (reference sequence).

The genes are TRBV12-3 or TRBV12-4 and TRBJ2-5; 7 bases are a match to TRBD2. The V gene end was trimmed by 0 bases and the J gene end by 4 bases; junction bases not matched to a gene: 5. This CDR3 contains 15 residues. The CDR3 reads CASSLAGGGPETQYF. In DNA, the CDR3 is TGTGCCAGCAGTTTAGCGGGGGGGGGTCCAGAGACCCAGTACTTC.